This record covers a single T cell receptor (beta chain). This entry comes from a study of blood T cell repertoires in COVID-19. Source study methods: Nucleated cell counts were estimated from reference gene primer amplification. Here immunoSEQ multiplex PCR was the method, and the copy in TCRdb shows in-frame clones only, minus some. That table furnishes V, J and clone size, whereas the DNA furnished D and trimming. The table records 210,000 or so clones, about nine tenths of them present only once. The ends lost 3 bases at V and 0 bases at J; junction bases unmatched: 3. Germline-derived CDR1 and CDR2 are SGHTA and FQGNSA. There are 15 residues in the CDR3.

The chain recombines TRBV7-2 with TRBJ2-7; 9 nucleotides line up with TRBD1. Sequenced material: peripheral blood. This TCR was sampled from a man aged 35 to 55 with acute or convalescent COVID-19. The CDR3 sequence is CASSFDRGNSYEQYF. The CDR3 DNA follows: TGTGCCAGCAGCTTTGACAGGGGGAACTCCTACGAGCAGTACTTC.